This T cell receptor beta chain was observed in a study of shared clonotypes between healthy human individuals. Study at large: In total, the donors were two women and a few men aged 18 to 49.

The germline CDR1 and CDR2 sequences are SGHTA and FQGNSA. This CDR3 is built from 15 residues. V lost 5 bases to trimming and J lost 1 base; unmatched junction nucleotides: 4. The material for each subset, its genomic DNA, was split evenly across several immunoSEQ plates. Here immunoSEQ multiplex PCR was the method, and the copy in TCRdb shows in-frame clones only, minus some. This table has about 2.5 million clones, about 90% appearing once. The source is a man between 18 and 29 years old in good health. Some clones in this sample may be carry-over from other donors' samples. This chain links TRBV7-2 with TRBJ2-1; 8 bases agree with TRBD1. Source material: naive CD4+ T cells from PBMCs. Subset here: CD45RA+ positively selected. CDR3 residues: CASSPDRASYNEQFF. The CDR3 DNA is TGTGCCAGCAGCCCGGACAGGGCTTCCTACAATGAGCAGTTCTTC.